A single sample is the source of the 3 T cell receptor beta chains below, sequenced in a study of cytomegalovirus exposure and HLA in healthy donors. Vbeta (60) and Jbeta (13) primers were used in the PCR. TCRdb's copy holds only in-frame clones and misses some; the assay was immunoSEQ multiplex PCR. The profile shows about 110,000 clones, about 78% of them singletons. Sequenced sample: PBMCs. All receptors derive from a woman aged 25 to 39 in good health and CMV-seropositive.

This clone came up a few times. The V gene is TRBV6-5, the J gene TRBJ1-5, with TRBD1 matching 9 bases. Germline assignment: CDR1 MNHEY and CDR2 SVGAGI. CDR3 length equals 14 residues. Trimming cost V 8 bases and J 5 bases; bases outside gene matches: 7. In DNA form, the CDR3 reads TGTGCCAGCGCACGTACAGGGGGCGATCAGCCCCAGCATTTT. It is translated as CASARTGGDQPQHF.

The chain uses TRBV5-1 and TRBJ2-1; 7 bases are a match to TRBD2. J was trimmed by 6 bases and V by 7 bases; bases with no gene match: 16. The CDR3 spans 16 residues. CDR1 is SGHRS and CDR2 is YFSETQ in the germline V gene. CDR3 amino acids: CASALYSGAGSNEQFF. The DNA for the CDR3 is TGCGCCAGCGCCCTCTATTCTGGAGCGGGGTCCAATGAGCAGTTCTTC.

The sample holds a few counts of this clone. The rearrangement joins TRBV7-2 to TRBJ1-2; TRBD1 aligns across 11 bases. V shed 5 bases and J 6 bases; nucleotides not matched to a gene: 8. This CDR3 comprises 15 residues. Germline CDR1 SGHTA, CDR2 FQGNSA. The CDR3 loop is CASSPWGQGVDGYTF. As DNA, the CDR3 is TGTGCCAGCAGCCCTTGGGGACAGGGGGTGGATGGCTACACCTTC.